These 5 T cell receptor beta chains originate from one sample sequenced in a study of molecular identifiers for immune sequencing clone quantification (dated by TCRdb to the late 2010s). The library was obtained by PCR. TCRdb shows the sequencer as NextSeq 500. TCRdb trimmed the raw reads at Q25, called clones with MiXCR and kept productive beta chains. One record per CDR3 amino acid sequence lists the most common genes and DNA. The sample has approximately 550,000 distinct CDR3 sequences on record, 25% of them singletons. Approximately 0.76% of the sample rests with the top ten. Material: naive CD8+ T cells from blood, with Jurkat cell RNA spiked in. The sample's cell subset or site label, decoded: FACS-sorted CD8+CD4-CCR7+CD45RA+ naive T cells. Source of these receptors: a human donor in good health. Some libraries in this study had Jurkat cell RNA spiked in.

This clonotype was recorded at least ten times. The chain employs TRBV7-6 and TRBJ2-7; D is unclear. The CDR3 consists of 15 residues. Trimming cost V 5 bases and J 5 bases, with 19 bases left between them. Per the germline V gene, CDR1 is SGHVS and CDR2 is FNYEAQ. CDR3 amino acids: CASSPYVRSGDEQYF. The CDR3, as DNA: TGTGCCAGCAGCCCTTATGTCCGGTCTGGGGACGAGCAGTACTTC. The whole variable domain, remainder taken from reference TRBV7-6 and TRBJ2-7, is GAGVSQSPRYKVTKRGQDVALRCDPISGHVSLYWYRQALGQGPEFLTYFNYEAQQDKSGLPNDRFSAERPEGSISTLTIQRTEQRDSAMYRCASSPYVRSGDEQYFGPGTRLTVT.

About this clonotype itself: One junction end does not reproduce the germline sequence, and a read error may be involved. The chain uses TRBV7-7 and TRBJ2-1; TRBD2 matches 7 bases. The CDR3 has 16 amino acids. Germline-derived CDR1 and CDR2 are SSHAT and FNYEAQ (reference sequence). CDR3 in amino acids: CASRPLAGRAGSEQFF. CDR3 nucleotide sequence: TGTGCTAGCAGACCATTGGCTGGGAGGGCCGGGAGTGAGCAGTTCTTC. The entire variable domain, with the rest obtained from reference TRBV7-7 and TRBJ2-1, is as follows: GAGVSQSPRYKVTKRGQDVTLRCDPISSHATLYWYQQALGQGPEFLTYFNYEAQPDKSGLPSDRFSAERPEGSISTLTIQRTEQRDSAMYRCASRPLAGRAGSEQFFGPGTRLTVL.

The CDR3 bases are TGTGCCAGCAGTAAAACAGCGGGAGGGTCCTACGAGCAGTACTTC. Its translation is CASSKTAGGSYEQYF. V gene TRBV6-1 combines with J gene TRBJ2-7, with 10 bases lining up with TRBD2. Looked up from germline, CDR1 is MNHNS and CDR2 is SASEGT. J was trimmed by 1 base and V by 5 bases; bases with no gene match: 5. This CDR3 contains 15 residues.

In DNA form, the CDR3 reads TGTGCCTGGAGCGTCCAGGGGGCGCTCGTAGACATTCAGTACTTC. This encodes CAWSVQGALVDIQYF. The chain employs TRBV30 and TRBJ2-4; 8 bases align to TRBD1. The CDR3 sequence is 15 residues long. V shed 3 bases, J shed 8 bases, and the junction held 12 bases outside the gene matches. CDR1 is GTSNPN, CDR2 SVGIG, per germline (reference sequence).

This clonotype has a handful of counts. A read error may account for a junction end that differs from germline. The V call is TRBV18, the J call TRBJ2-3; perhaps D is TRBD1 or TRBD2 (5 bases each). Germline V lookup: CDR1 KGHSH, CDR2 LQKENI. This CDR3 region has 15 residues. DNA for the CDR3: TGTGCCAGCTCATCACCGGGACGCTCAACAGATACGCAGTATTTT. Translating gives CASSSPGRSTDTQYF. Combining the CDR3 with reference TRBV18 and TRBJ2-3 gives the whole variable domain NAGVMQNPRHLVRRRGQEARLRCSPMKGHSHVYWYRQLPEEGLKFMVYLQKENIIDESGMPKERFSAEFPKEGPSILRIQQVVRGDSAAYFCASSSPGRSTDTQYFGPGTRLTVL.